Following are 13 T cell receptor beta chains from one sample sequenced in a study of cytomegalovirus exposure and HLA in healthy donors. PCR used 60 Vbeta primers and 13 Jbeta primers. Repertoires were generated with immunoSEQ multiplex PCR, while TCRdb's copy carries only in-frame clones and drops some. The data contain approximately 110,000 clones, under 80% of them seen just once; the ten biggest clones take up more than 6%. Input material: PBMCs. Receptors originate from a woman between 45 and 65 years old in good health and CMV-seropositive.

This CDR3 reads CASSPGTSGGSRVDEQFF. The CDR3, as DNA: TGCGCCAGCAGCCCTGGGACTAGCGGGGGGTCCAGGGTGGATGAGCAGTTCTTC. The chain uses TRBV4-3 and TRBJ2-1, with 15 nucleotides matching TRBD2. There are 18 residues in the CDR3. Per the germline V gene, CDR1 is LGHNA and CDR2 is YSLEER. V was clipped by 4 bases and J by 8 bases; unmatched bases: 12.

This clone appeared once. V is TRBV6-1 and J is TRBJ2-3, with 14 bases matching TRBD2. This CDR3 is 17 amino acids long. Germline CDR1 MNHNS, CDR2 SASEGT. Trimming removed 3 bases from V and 4 bases from J; junction bases left unmatched: 6. CDR3 sequence: CASSEDRLAGGPDTQYF. The CDR3 DNA reads TGTGCCAGCAGTGAGGACCGACTAGCGGGAGGGCCAGATACGCAGTATTTT.

The chain recombines TRBV19 with TRBJ2-7; D might be TRBD1 (6 bases). CDR1 LNHDA and CDR2 SQIVND come from the germline V gene (reference sequence). The CDR3 sequence is 14 residues long. Trimming left V 1 base short and J 1 base short, with 8 bases between. CDR3 sequence reads: CASSIGRGSYEQYF. The CDR3 DNA reads TGTGCCAGTAGTATAGGCAGGGGTTCCTACGAGCAGTACTTC. Combining the CDR3 with reference TRBV19 and TRBJ2-7 gives the whole variable domain DGGITQSPKYLFRKEGQNVTLSCEQNLNHDAMYWYRQDPGQGLRLIYYSQIVNDFQKGDIAEGYSVSREKKESFPLTVTSAQKNPTAFYLCASSIGRGSYEQYFGPGTRLTVT.

This chain links TRBV5-8 with TRBJ1-2; 8 bases line up with TRBD1. Germline assignment: CDR1 SGHTS and CDR2 YDEGEE. J gave up 4 bases and V 4 bases, and 6 bases lay outside the gene matches. This CDR3 has 14 amino acids. CDR3 protein: CASSRGQEGYGYTF. The CDR3 nucleotides are TGTGCCAGCAGCAGGGGACAGGAGGGCTATGGCTACACCTTC. The whole variable domain, filled in from reference TRBV5-8 and TRBJ1-2, reads EAGVTQSPTHLIKTRGQQATLRCSPISGHTSVYWYQQALGLGLQFLLWYDEGEERNRGNFPPRFSGRQFPNYSSELNVNALELEDSALYLCASSRGQEGYGYTFGSGTRLTVV.

Only one count was recorded for this clone. The rearrangement links TRBV12-2 to TRBJ2-2; TRBD1, the D gene given by the table, was not confirmed from the DNA. TRBV12-2 is described as a pseudogene. The CDR3 spans 18 residues. For the CDR3, the DNA is TGTGCAAGTCGCTTAGCGTTCCCGGACAGGGAAAAGGGCGGGGAGCTGTTTTTT. This translates into CASRLAFPDREKGGELFF.

With respect to this clone: The junction differs from germline at one of its ends, possibly a read error. The V call is TRBV5-6, the J call TRBJ2-5; perhaps TRBD2 as D (6 bases). CDR3 length: 12 residues. Germline CDR1 reads SGHDT; CDR2 reads YYEEEE. The CDR3 here is CASSLAGGGLDF. The CDR3 DNA reads TGTGCCAGCAGCTTGGCCGGGGGAGGTCTGGACTTC.

The chain employs TRBV7-2 and TRBJ1-2; TRBD1 might be the D (6 bases). Germline-derived CDR1 and CDR2 are SGHTA and FQGNSA. Trimming removed 4 bases at V and 0 bases at J, with 12 bases between. The CDR3 sequence is 15 residues long. As DNA, the CDR3 is TGTGCCAGCAGCTCAACAGGGAATTCTAACTATGGCTACACCTTC. It yields the protein CASSSTGNSNYGYTF.

This chain uses TRBV27 with TRBJ2-2; TRBD2 might be the D (6 bases). This CDR3 contains 17 residues. CDR1 and CDR2 (germline): MNHEY, SMNVEV (reference sequence). The V end lost 6 bases, the J end lost 6 bases, and 23 bases lay between the germline ends. Here the CDR3 reads CASRPLVGGPRAGELFF. The CDR3 DNA follows: TGTGCCAGCAGGCCTCTAGTGGGAGGACCAAGGGCCGGGGAGCTGTTTTTT.

This rearrangement joins TRBV5-4 to TRBJ2-7; D ambiguous. V lost 4 bases to trimming and J lost 2 bases, with 13 bases between them. The CDR3 extends over 14 amino acids. The germline V gene encodes CDR1 SGHNT and CDR2 YYREEE (reference sequence). CDR3 nucleotide sequence: TGTGCCAGCAGCGATGGTCGGGTCCCCTACGAGCAGTACTTC. Translated, it gives CASSDGRVPYEQYF.

The V call is TRBV9, the J call TRBJ2-7, with 14 positions matching TRBD2. The length of the CDR3 is 16 residues. Per germline, CDR1 SGDLS and CDR2 YYNGEE. V lost 2 bases to trimming and J lost 5 bases; unmatched junction nucleotides: 6. CDR3 sequence: CASSVTGTSGSHEQYF. CDR3 sequence (DNA): TGTGCCAGCAGCGTCACCGGGACTAGCGGGAGTCACGAGCAGTACTTC.

The V and J genes are TRBV5-4 and TRBJ2-5; 9 bases fit TRBD1. Losses at the gene ends were 0 bases for V and 3 bases for J; bases not matched to a gene: 3. There are 15 residues in the CDR3. Germline CDR1 and CDR2: SGHNT and YYREEE (reference sequence). The CDR3 loop is CASSLDGTGKETQYF. DNA for the CDR3: TGTGCCAGCAGCTTGGATGGGACAGGGAAAGAGACCCAGTACTTC.

The chain combines TRBV5-6 with TRBJ1-1; 7 positions match TRBD1. Germline-derived CDR1 and CDR2 are SGHDT and YYEEEE. J gave up 6 bases and V 3 bases, and 8 bases lay outside the gene matches. The CDR3 covers 14 residues. The CDR3 DNA reads TGTGCCAGCAGCTATTCAGGGGGTTGGGCTGAAGCTTTCTTT. It yields the protein CASSYSGGWAEAFF.

This chain connects TRBV6-1 to TRBJ1-6, with 7 bases lining up with TRBD1. The J segment lost 5 bases and the V segment lost 5 bases, leaving 3 bases of the junction unmatched. The CDR3 covers 14 residues. Looked up from germline, CDR1 is MNHNS and CDR2 is SASEGT. CDR3 residues: CASSSGTDNSPLHF. The CDR3 DNA reads TGTGCCAGCAGTTCCGGGACAGATAATTCACCCCTCCACTTT.